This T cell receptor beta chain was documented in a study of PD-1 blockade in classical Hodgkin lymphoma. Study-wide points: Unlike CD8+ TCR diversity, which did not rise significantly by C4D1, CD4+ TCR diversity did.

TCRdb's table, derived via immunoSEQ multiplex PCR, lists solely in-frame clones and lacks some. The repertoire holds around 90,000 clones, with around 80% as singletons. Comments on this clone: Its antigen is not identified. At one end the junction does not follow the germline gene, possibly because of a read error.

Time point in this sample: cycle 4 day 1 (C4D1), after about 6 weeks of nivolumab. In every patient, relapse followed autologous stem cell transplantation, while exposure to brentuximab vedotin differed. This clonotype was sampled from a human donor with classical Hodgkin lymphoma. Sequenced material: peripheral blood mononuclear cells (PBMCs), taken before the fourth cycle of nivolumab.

For the CDR3, the DNA is TGCAGCGTTGAAGATCTTGGTGGGACAGTCGACTTC. Amino acids: CSVEDLGGTVDF. V gene TRBV29-1 combines with J gene TRBJ2-7; 7 positions match TRBD1. CDR3 size: 12 residues. Germline CDR1 is SQVTM and CDR2 is ANQGSEA.